This TCR beta chain was recorded in a study of preoperative IRX-2 immunotherapy in early breast cancer. Treatment noted: preoperative locoregional IRX-2 cytokine immunotherapy. Patients received preoperative, locoregional IRX-2 cytokine immunotherapy in a phase Ib study. Using immunoSEQ multiplex PCR, the repertoire was profiled, and TCRdb retains in-frame clones only, with some absent. The profile shows over 25,000 clones, 75% of them singletons. The CDR3 is 17 residues long. V was trimmed by 1 base and J by 2 bases, leaving 16 bases between them. Germline V CDR1 and CDR2: LNHNV, YYDKDF (reference sequence).

The V gene is TRBV15, the J gene TRBJ2-3, with D unclear. Here the sequenced sample was lymph node tissue, taken after IRX-2 immunotherapy. The receptor was derived from a human donor with breast cancer. This CDR3 is CATSRALTGPYTDTQYF. The DNA for the CDR3 is TGTGCCACCAGCAGAGCCCTTACTGGACCGTACACAGATACGCAGTATTTT. Based on the CDR3 plus reference TRBV15 and TRBJ2-3, the full variable domain is DAMVIQNPRYQVTQFGKPVTLSCSQTLNHNVMYWYQQKSSQAPKLLFHYYDKDFNNEADTPDNFQSRRPNTSFCFLDIRSPGLGDTAMYLCATSRALTGPYTDTQYFGPGTRLTVL.